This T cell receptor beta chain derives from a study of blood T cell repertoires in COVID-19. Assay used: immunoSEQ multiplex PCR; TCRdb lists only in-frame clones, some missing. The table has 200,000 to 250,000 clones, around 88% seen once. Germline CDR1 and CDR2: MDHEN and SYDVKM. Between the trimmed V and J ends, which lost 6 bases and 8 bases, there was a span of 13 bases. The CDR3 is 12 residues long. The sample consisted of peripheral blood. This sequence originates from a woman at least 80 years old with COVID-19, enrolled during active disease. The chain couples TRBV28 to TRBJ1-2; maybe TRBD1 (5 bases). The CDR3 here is CASRQGSRGYTF. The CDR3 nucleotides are TGTGCCAGCAGGCAGGGTTCGCGAGGCTACACCTTC.